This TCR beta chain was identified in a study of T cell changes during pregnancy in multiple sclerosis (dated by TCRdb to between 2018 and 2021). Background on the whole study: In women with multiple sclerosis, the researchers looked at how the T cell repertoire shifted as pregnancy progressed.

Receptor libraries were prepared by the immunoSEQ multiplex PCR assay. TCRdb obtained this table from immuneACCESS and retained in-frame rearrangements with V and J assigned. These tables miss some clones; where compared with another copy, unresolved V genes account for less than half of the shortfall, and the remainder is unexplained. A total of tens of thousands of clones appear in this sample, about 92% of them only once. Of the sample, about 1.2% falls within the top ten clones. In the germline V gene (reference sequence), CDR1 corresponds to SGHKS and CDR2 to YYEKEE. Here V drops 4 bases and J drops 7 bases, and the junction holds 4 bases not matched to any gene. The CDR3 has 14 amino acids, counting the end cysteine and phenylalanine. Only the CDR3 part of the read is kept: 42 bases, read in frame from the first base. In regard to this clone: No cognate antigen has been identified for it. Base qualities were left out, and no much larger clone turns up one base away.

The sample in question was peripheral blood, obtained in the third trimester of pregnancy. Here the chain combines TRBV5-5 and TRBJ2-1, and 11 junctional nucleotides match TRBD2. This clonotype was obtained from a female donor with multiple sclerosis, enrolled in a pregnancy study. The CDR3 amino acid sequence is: CASSPRTSGNEQFF. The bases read TGTGCCAGCAGCCCCCGGACTAGCGGGAATGAGCAGTTCTTC.